This T cell receptor (beta chain) was sequenced in a study of T cells in Graves' hyperthyroidism and ophthalmopathy. Amplified TCR beta CDR3 regions derived from RNA transcripts. HTBI primers were the set used in a first-round RT-PCR of the TCR CDR3. TCRdb passed the multiplex PCR reads through MiXCR, listing each CDR3 protein once. The sample lists around 350,000 distinct CDR3 sequences, about a sixth occurring once. The CDR3 covers 13 residues. Trimming pared 8 bases from V and 6 bases from J, leaving 16 bases between. Germline CDR1 MDHEN, CDR2 SYDVKM. The study's findings and limits: Ophthalmopathy was model-predicted a median 6.5 months pre-onset.

This clonotype came up many times. Antigen: not known. The chain carries TRBV28 and TRBJ1-2, with D perhaps matching TRBD1 (5 bases). Sample: blood. The sequence came from a woman aged 18-29 years with Graves' hyperthyroidism that later progressed to Graves' ophthalmopathy. CDR3 sequence (DNA): TGTGCCAGCGGAACCGGGACGGCAAATGGCTACACCTTC. Translating it yields CASGTGTANGYTF.